These 18 T cell receptor beta chains came from one sample sequenced in a study of T-cell memory formation after mild COVID-19. TCRdb re-derived calls from the 5' RACE reads in MiXCR, one entry per CDR3 protein. This sample has approximately 260,000 distinct CDR3 sequences, with roughly a sixth found just once. The sample taken for sequencing was PBMCs or a T cell subset sorted from them (not recorded which). These receptors came from a man aged 18 to 35 who had mild COVID-19 (a few samples of this study predate the infection). Cell type and time point are not known.

The chain recombines TRBV10-3 with TRBJ2-5; possibly TRBD1 for D (6 bases). V was cut by 6 bases and J by 5 bases, with 16 bases left in between. The germline CDR1 and CDR2 sequences are ENHRY and SYGVKD. The CDR3 sequence is 14 residues long. The CDR3 is CAIRTGPREETQYF. The CDR3 DNA reads TGTGCCATCAGAACAGGGCCAAGGGAGGAGACCCAGTACTTC.

The chain uses TRBV24-1 and TRBJ2-1; 9 nucleotides line up with TRBD2. CDR1 KGHDR and CDR2 SFDVKD come from the germline V gene. The V gene end was trimmed by 9 bases and the J gene end by 8 bases; junction bases not matched to a gene: 7. The CDR3 has 13 residues. CDR3 DNA: TGTGCCACCGCAAGCGGGGGGAGCGATGAGCAGTTCTTC. Amino acids: CATASGGSDEQFF.

In this sample, this clonotype turned up a few times. The CDR3 region has the DNA TGTGCCAGCAGCCAAGGTTGGGCCAATGAGCAGTTCTTC. Its protein is CASSQGWANEQFF. The rearrangement uses TRBV14 and TRBJ2-1; D is uncertain. V was trimmed by 1 base and J by 6 bases, leaving 7 bases between them. CDR1 is SGHDN, CDR2 FVKESK, per germline. CDR3 length: 13 amino acids.

Many counts were recorded for this clonotype. The rearrangement joins TRBV24-1 to TRBJ2-2; D might be TRBD1 (6 bases). In germline, CDR1 is KGHDR, CDR2 SFDVKD. The V end lost 12 bases, the J end lost 3 bases, and 13 bases lay between the germline ends. CDR3 length: 13 residues. The CDR3 sequence: CAAGRTDTGELFF. CDR3 bases: TGTGCCGCTGGGCGGACAGACACCGGGGAGCTGTTTTTT.

This clonotype was recorded a few times. This sequence joins TRBV12-3 or TRBV12-4 and TRBJ1-5; possible D gene TRBD1, 6 bases. The CDR3 covers 14 residues. V lost 2 bases and J lost 6, with 11 bases in between. For the CDR3, the DNA is TGTGCCAGCAGTTTAATTGTAGGGGGTCAGCCCCAGCATTTT. Amino acid sequence: CASSLIVGGQPQHF.

The V call is TRBV10-3, the J call TRBJ2-5; 9 nucleotides agree with TRBD1. The CDR3 length is 16 residues. Germline lookup yields CDR1 ENHRY and CDR2 SYGVKD. V gave up 0 bases and J gave up 2 bases; unmatched junction bases: 4. CDR3 residues: CAISESRTGAQETQYF. CDR3 nucleotides: TGTGCCATCAGTGAGTCACGGACAGGGGCACAAGAGACCCAGTACTTC.

The CDR3 DNA follows: TGTGCCACAGCAAGGGGGGGCCGCAATGAGCAGTTCTTC. As protein: CATARGGRNEQFF. The rearrangement links TRBV12-3 or TRBV12-4 to TRBJ2-1; TRBD2 is a possible D gene (7 bases). The germline V and J ends were trimmed by 10 bases and 6 bases, with 16 bases remaining between them. CDR3 length: 13 residues.

In its sample, this clonotype was seen a few times. The chain has TRBV4-1 and TRBJ1-2; D is perhaps TRBD1 (5 bases). The CDR3 has 15 residues. The ends were cut back, 3 bases at V and 8 bases at J, with 19 bases in the middle. Germline CDR1 is MGHRA and CDR2 is YSYEKL. DNA of the CDR3: TGCGCCAGCAGCCATCGCCGGGACCCAAGTCAGGGCTACACCTTC. Amino acid sequence: CASSHRRDPSQGYTF.

J is TRBJ1-4 and V is TRBV28, with 8 bases lining up with TRBD1. The CDR3 spans 15 residues. Germline values: CDR1 MDHEN, CDR2 SYDVKM. The V segment lost 5 bases and the J segment 10 bases; nucleotides outside the gene matches: 12. CDR3: CASSISTGALRKLFF. DNA of the CDR3: TGTGCCAGCAGTATCTCGACAGGGGCATTAAGAAAACTGTTTTTT.

This clonotype was observed a handful of times. The rearrangement uses TRBV7-3 and TRBJ2-7, with 8 bases fitting TRBD1. Trimming cost V 4 bases and J 5 bases; bases outside gene matches: 4. The CDR3 runs 13 residues. Germline V gene data show CDR1 as SGHTA and CDR2 as FQGTGA. CDR3 DNA sequence: TGTGCCAGCAGCTCGGACAGGGACCACGAGCAGTACTTC. Its translation: CASSSDRDHEQYF.

The chain has TRBV29-1 and TRBJ1-1, with D uncertain. The CDR3 runs 12 residues. The germline V gene has CDR1 SQVTM and CDR2 ANQGSEA. Trimming cost V 3 bases and J 0 bases, with 5 bases left between them. CDR3 sequence: CSVETVNTEAFF. The CDR3 bases are TGCAGCGTTGAGACCGTGAACACTGAAGCTTTCTTT.

This clonotype was seen more than once but under ten times. The V gene is TRBV29-1, the J gene TRBJ2-7, with D unclear. Germline V gene sequence: CDR1 SQVTM, CDR2 ANQGSEA. There are 10 residues in the CDR3. CDR3 amino acids: CSVLTYEQYF. The CDR3 bases are TGCAGTGTCTTAACCTACGAGCAGTACTTC.

This clonotype was found a few times. This chain uses TRBV6-2 or TRBV6-3 with TRBJ2-7, with D unclear. The CDR3 spans 12 residues. Trimming stripped 0 bases from V and 7 bases from J, with 7 bases between. Germline loops: CDR1 MNHEY, CDR2 SVGEGT. The CDR3: CASSYSRGEQYF. CDR3 DNA sequence: TGTGCCAGCAGTTACTCGCGTGGAGAGCAGTACTTC.

This chain links TRBV7-9 with TRBJ1-5; a weak D match, TRBD1 (6 bases). Trimming pared 0 bases from V and 0 bases from J, leaving 15 bases between. Germline V gene sequence: CDR1 SEHNR, CDR2 FQNEAQ (reference sequence). This CDR3 comprises 18 residues. CDR3 sequence reads: CASSLAAGASYSNQPQHF. CDR3 sequence (DNA): TGTGCCAGCAGCTTAGCGGCAGGGGCCTCTTATAGCAATCAGCCCCAGCATTTT.

At least ten counts were recorded for this clonotype. The chain links TRBV10-3 to TRBJ2-7; D remains unclear. CDR1 is ENHRY, CDR2 SYGVKD, per germline. The CDR3 consists of 16 residues. V gave up 2 bases and J gave up 3 bases, with 17 bases separating them. The CDR3 is CAISETHSRRIYEQYF. DNA for the CDR3: TGTGCCATCAGTGAGACCCACTCACGACGGATCTACGAGCAGTACTTC.

This clonotype was detected many times. The chain recombines TRBV5-1 with TRBJ2-1; no firm D call. Germline V CDR1 and CDR2: SGHRS, YFSETQ. Trimming took 5 bases from V and 8 from J, leaving 20 bases between them. The length of the CDR3 is 15 residues. The CDR3 DNA reads as TGCGCCAGCAGTATTGCCTTTTCCGCTGGGGATGAGCAGTTCTTC. Residues: CASSIAFSAGDEQFF.

This clonotype appeared a few times. J is TRBJ1-5 and V is TRBV3-1; D not resolved. CDR3 length equals 14 residues. Trimming left V 4 bases short and J 9 bases short, with 16 bases between. Germline CDR1 LGHDT, CDR2 YNNKEL (reference sequence). CDR3 amino acids: CASSLTPGKGPQHF. The CDR3 coding sequence is TGTGCCAGCAGCCTGACACCCGGGAAGGGGCCCCAGCATTTT.

This chain connects TRBV12-3 or TRBV12-4 to TRBJ2-3; 9 bases map to TRBD2. The V and J ends lost 5 bases and 8 bases, in that order; junction bases with no gene match: 5. The CDR3 spans 13 residues. The CDR3 here is CASSEAGGATQYF. The CDR3 nucleotides are TGTGCCAGCAGTGAAGCGGGGGGCGCTACGCAGTATTTT.